This entry features one T cell receptor beta chain sequence. The antigen remains undetermined. One entry per CDR3 protein results from TCRdb running MiXCR on the RT-PCR reads. The sample yields approximately 310,000 distinct CDR3 sequences, around a fifth seen once. This entry is derived from a study of response to subunit inactivated influenza vaccine. Overall study results and limits: The authors suggested that few new T cells are recruited per seasonal influenza vaccination.

The receptor was derived from a man aged 50 to 75 who received an inactivated influenza vaccine. The sequencing used PBMCs from blood, collected less than 22 months after vaccination.

The CDR3 spells CASSERQVNTEAFF. CDR3 nucleotides: TGTGCCAGCAGTGAAAGACAGGTGAACACTGAAGCTTTCTTT. The rearrangement joins TRBV6-1 to TRBJ1-1, with D possibly matching TRBD1 (6 bases). Looked up from germline, CDR1 is MNHNS and CDR2 is SASEGT. The CDR3 consists of 14 residues. Trimming pared 2 bases from V and 0 bases from J, leaving 7 bases between.